This passage covers 8 T cell receptor beta chains from one sample sequenced in a study of Graves' ophthalmopathy and Graves' hyperthyroidism. Amplified material comprised TCR beta CDR3 regions derived from RNA transcripts. HTBI primers were employed in first-round RT-PCR, then a second-round multiplex PCR followed. TCRdb called the multiplex PCR reads again in MiXCR, with one record for every CDR3 protein. Found here are approximately 410,000 distinct CDR3 sequences, about 16% of them singletons; the top ten hold about 7.3%. The sample taken for sequencing was peripheral blood. The receptors derive from a woman under 30 with stable Graves' hyperthyroidism.

In its sample, this clonotype was seen a few times. This may arise from a read error, as a much more abundant clone is one base away. The chain employs TRBV11-2 and TRBJ2-7; 14 bases map to TRBD2. This CDR3 comprises 18 residues. CDR1 SGHAT and CDR2 FQNNGV come from the germline V gene. After removal of 3 bases from V and 5 bases from J, the junction contained 12 bases not matched to a gene. The CDR3 region is CASSLGLAGALLSDEQYF. Written as DNA, the CDR3 is TGTGCCAGCAGCTTGGGACTAGCGGGGGCCCTTTTATCCGACGAGCAGTACTTC.

This clonotype was seen many times. The V gene is TRBV7-2, the J gene TRBJ2-5; 8 nucleotides match TRBD2. The germline CDR1 and CDR2 sequences are SGHTA and FQGNSA. The CDR3 loop spans 19 amino acids. The V segment lost 1 base and the J segment 2 bases; nucleotides outside the gene matches: 15. Here the CDR3 reads CASSLVGAEGGGPQETQYF. The CDR3 region has the DNA TGTGCCAGCAGCTTAGTAGGGGCAGAAGGCGGGGGGCCACAAGAGACCCAGTACTTC.

This clonotype was seen at least ten times. CDR3 amino acids: CAISDRRSSYEQYF. The DNA for the CDR3 is TGTGCCATCTCGGACAGGAGGAGCTCCTACGAGCAGTACTTC. The chain combines TRBV10-3 with TRBJ2-7; 7 nucleotides agree with TRBD1. J lost 0 bases, V lost 8 bases, and 7 bases had no gene match. CDR1 ENHRY and CDR2 SYGVKD come from the germline V gene. The CDR3 consists of 14 residues.

The chain employs TRBV2 and TRBJ1-4, with no clear D. CDR3 size: 15 residues. Trimming took off 4 bases at V and 6 bases at J, with 15 bases between the two ends. The V gene's germline CDR1 is SNHLY and CDR2 FYNNEI. The CDR3 loop reads CASSVNSQFDEKLFF. As DNA, the CDR3 is TGTGCCAGCAGTGTGAACTCACAGTTTGATGAAAAACTGTTTTTT.

This clonotype was seen at least ten times. V usage is TRBV27 and J usage is TRBJ2-2; unclear D gene. The CDR3 is 17 residues long. V lost 6 bases and J lost 2, with 19 bases in between. Germline-derived CDR1 and CDR2 are MNHEY and SMNVEV (reference sequence). In DNA, the CDR3 is TGTGCCAGCAGCCCCCGTGTAGGGTTGACAAACACCGGGGAGCTGTTTTTT. Residues: CASSPRVGLTNTGELFF.

Ten or more counts support this clonotype. This chain connects TRBV6-4 to TRBJ2-7, with 8 nucleotides matching TRBD2. CDR1 is MRHNA and CDR2 is SNTAGT in the germline V gene. V dropped 2 bases and J dropped 3; count of bases not matched to a gene: 3. This CDR3 comprises 14 residues. CDR3 nucleotides: TGTGCCAGCAGTGACGTTGCGGGGGGCTACGAGCAGTACTTC. Its translation: CASSDVAGGYEQYF.

This clonotype was seen ten or more times. This rearrangement joins TRBV19 to TRBJ2-5, with a possible D match to TRBD1 (6 bases). Per germline, CDR1 LNHDA and CDR2 SQIVND (reference sequence). The CDR3 is 13 residues long. V was cut by 9 bases and J by 1 base, with 12 bases left in between. CDR3 loop: CASQGRTQETQYF. Written as DNA, the CDR3 is TGTGCCAGCCAGGGGCGGACCCAAGAGACCCAGTACTTC.

The table lists this clonotype with many counts. This chain's CDR3 is CASSSLSGSTEAFF. CDR3 DNA: TGTGCCAGCAGTTCCCTTTCCGGGAGTACTGAAGCTTTCTTT. The chain couples TRBV6-5 to TRBJ1-1; D remains ambiguous. CDR1 is MNHEY, CDR2 SVGAGI, per germline. Trimming removed 4 bases at V and 5 bases at J, with 14 bases between. This CDR3 is 14 amino acids long.